The 3 T cell receptor beta chains given below trace back to one sample, sequenced in a study of CD8 T cells in ankylosing spondylitis. These receptors have no identified antigens. Regarding the study as a whole: A TCR beta motif of about eight highly homologous variants seemed to mark ankylosing spondylitis blood.

TCRdb itself ran the 5' RACE reads through MiXCR, one entry per CDR3 protein. Among 200,000 to 250,000 distinct CDR3 sequences listed, 7% to 8% were seen once. Sequencing input: blood, either unsorted or a sorted T cell fraction (not recorded which). These receptors came from a male donor with ankylosing spondylitis.

V usage is TRBV7-9 and J usage is TRBJ2-5; 8 nucleotides match TRBD2. Germline V gives CDR1 SEHNR, CDR2 FQNEAQ (reference sequence). The J segment lost 5 bases and the V segment lost 2 bases, leaving 10 bases of the junction unmatched. CDR3 size: 16 residues. CDR3 DNA sequence: TGTGCCAGCAGCTTACCAGCGGGGGATTCCAGCGAGACCCAGTACTTC. Translation gives CASSLPAGDSSETQYF.

This clonotype was seen a handful of times. This chain links TRBV11-2 with TRBJ2-1, with D perhaps assigned TRBD1 or TRBD2 (8 bases each). The CDR3 runs to 21 residues. V dropped 0 bases and J dropped 5 bases, with 29 bases sitting between them. Germline assignment: CDR1 SGHAT and CDR2 FQNNGV. The CDR3 DNA follows: TGTGCCAGCAGCTTAGAATATGGGACAGGAAGAGCGGGAGTACGAGACAATGAGCAGTTCTTC. Its translation is CASSLEYGTGRAGVRDNEQFF. Complete variable domain (other parts from reference TRBV11-2 and TRBJ2-1): EAGVAQSPRYKIIEKRQSVAFWCNPISGHATLYWYQQILGQGPKLLIQFQNNGVVDDSQLPKDRFSAERLKGVDSTLKIQPAKLEDSAVYLCASSLEYGTGRAGVRDNEQFFGPGTRLTVL.

There are many counts of this clonotype. This chain joins TRBV4-3 and TRBJ2-1; a possible D gene is TRBD2 (5 bases). The germline V gene has CDR1 LGHNA and CDR2 YSLEER. Trimming removed 1 base from V and 9 bases from J, with 16 bases in between. This CDR3 has 15 residues. The CDR3 is CASSQGTGRSSEQFF. In nucleotides, the CDR3 is TGCGCCAGCAGCCAAGGGACGGGAAGAAGCAGTGAGCAGTTCTTC.